The source of this TCR beta chain is a study of regulatory T cells in long-lasting Graves disease. Indicated time point: persistent/refractory GD, antithyroid drugs over 5 years with positive TRAb. The TCR library was prepared using RNA isolated from PBMCs. EDTA tubes collected nine milliliters of peripheral blood. The V gene lost 11 bases and the J gene lost 3 bases, with 13 bases spanning the gap. The CDR3 has 12 amino acids. Germline CDR1 reads MNHEY; CDR2 reads SVGEGT. TCR beta libraries were built with iRepertoire HTBI primers and Arm-PCR of CDR3 regions. Methods used by the authors: Spanning all samples, the identified segments comprised around 64 TRBV and about 15 TRBJ. TCRdb analysed the multiplex PCR reads with MiXCR anew, one entry per CDR3 protein. None of the V and J calls come from the authors' own analysis; TCRdb made them. The top ten clones hold around 21% of a sample with about 400,000 distinct CDR3 sequences, about a fifth of them seen once.

This clonotype was found many times. Its specificity is unknown. Study-level results: Newly diagnosed patients shared 1,000 or so public clonotypes; persistent patients shared some 2,700.

V and J are TRBV6-2 or TRBV6-3 and TRBJ2-5; D is perhaps TRBD2 (5 bases). This receptor was obtained from a female donor with Graves disease. The sample was peripheral blood mononuclear cells (PBMCs), taken when the disease was refractory, from a patient treated with antithyroid drugs. The CDR3 sequence: CASEGYKETQYF. CDR3 DNA: TGTGCCTCAGAGGGATACAAAGAGACCCAGTACTTC.